The present entry profiles one T cell receptor beta chain with its context. Source study methods: Estimates of nucleated cell counts were drawn from the amplification of reference gene primers. This table comes from immunoSEQ multiplex PCR, and its TCRdb copy is limited to in-frame clones, with some not included. The V and J calls and the clone size are those of that table, but D and trimming were determined from the DNA. The sample holds some 47,000 clones; approximately 90% are singletons and the top ten take around 25%. The entry originates in a study of blood T cell repertoires in COVID-19. At the level of the study: Nucleic acid was either cDNA or gDNA, and it came from T cells, B-cell-depleted T cells, or PBMCs.

V was trimmed by 3 bases and J by 0 bases, leaving 12 bases between them. The CDR3 consists of 15 residues. In germline, CDR1 is DFQATT, CDR2 SNEGSKA (reference sequence). The rearrangement uses TRBV20-1 and TRBJ1-5, with D unresolved. The sequencing input was peripheral blood. The sequence derives from a woman of 80 years or more in a cohort sampled during active or convalescent COVID-19. The CDR3: CSASQATYSNQPQHF. As DNA, the CDR3 is TGCAGTGCTAGTCAGGCTACCTATAGCAATCAGCCCCAGCATTTT.